The 27 T cell receptor beta chains below come from one sample, sequenced in a study of T cells after yellow fever vaccination. TCRdb recomputed calls from the 5' RACE reads with MiXCR, one row per CDR3 protein. The table includes 50,000 to 75,000 distinct CDR3 sequences, roughly 7.4% detected once. The sample was CD8+ T cells sorted from PBMCs, taken on the day of the first yellow fever vaccination. The receptors were sampled from a man younger than 30 who received the YFV17D yellow fever vaccine.

The gene calls are TRBV24-1 and TRBJ2-3; no clear D gene. The germline gives CDR1 KGHDR, CDR2 SFDVKD. The CDR3 totals 16 residues. Trimming cost V 1 base and J 0 bases, with 10 bases left between them. CDR3 sequence (DNA): TGTGCCACCAGTGATTTTTACAAATCTAGCACAGATACGCAGTATTTT. It translates to CATSDFYKSSTDTQYF.

The sample holds a few counts of this clonotype. The chain links TRBV6-5 to TRBJ2-2, with no clear D. Germline-derived CDR1 and CDR2 are MNHEY and SVGAGI. The CDR3 consists of 14 residues. With 7 bases removed from V and 1 base from J, the gap between germline ends came to 10 bases. This CDR3 reads CASTNARNTGELFF. CDR3 DNA: TGTGCCAGCACCAACGCGCGGAACACCGGGGAGCTGTTTTTT.

This clonotype came up many times. The rearrangement links TRBV4-3 to TRBJ2-7; tentatively, D is TRBD2 (5 bases). The CDR3 is 14 amino acids. Germline V gene data show CDR1 as LGHNA and CDR2 as YSLEER. V lost 1 base and J lost 4, with 11 bases in between. CDR3 amino acids: CASSQGTGKYEQYF. CDR3 DNA: TGCGCCAGCAGCCAAGGGACGGGGAAATACGAGCAGTACTTC.

CDR3 sequence: CATTREQGYTGELFF. The CDR3 DNA is TGTGCCACCACGAGGGAACAGGGGTATACCGGGGAGCTGTTTTTT. The J gene is TRBJ2-2, the V gene TRBV12-3 or TRBV12-4; 7 positions agree with TRBD1. The V and J ends lost 10 bases and 5 bases, in that order; junction bases with no gene match: 13. The CDR3 is 15 amino acids.

This clonotype appeared a few times. This sequence joins TRBV11-1 and TRBJ2-1; the D gene is possibly TRBD2 (5 bases). CDR1 is SGHAT, CDR2 FQDESV, per germline (reference sequence). V dropped 5 bases and J dropped 6 bases, with 17 bases sitting between them. This CDR3 has 15 amino acids. The CDR3 DNA reads as TGTGCCAGCAGCCCCTTAGGGCTTGAGGGCAATGAGCAGTTCTTC. Residues: CASSPLGLEGNEQFF.

This clonotype has at least ten counts. The gene calls are TRBV6-2 or TRBV6-3 and TRBJ2-3, with D tentatively TRBD1 or TRBD2 (6 bases each). From germline, CDR1 is MNHEY and CDR2 SVGEGT. Trimming pared 8 bases from V and 4 bases from J, leaving 16 bases between. The CDR3 consists of 14 residues. The CDR3 DNA is TGTGCCAGCCATAAGGGGGGCGCGGCAGATACGCAGTATTTT. This codes for CASHKGGAADTQYF.

This clonotype was detected a few times. This chain joins TRBV7-9 and TRBJ1-4, with unresolved D. V was pared by 5 bases and J by 8 bases, with 12 bases between. The CDR3 length is 13 residues. CDR1 and CDR2 (germline): SEHNR, FQNEAQ (reference sequence). The DNA for the CDR3 is TGTGCCAGCAGCCCCTGGTCGGGGGAAAAACTGTTTTTT. It is translated as CASSPWSGEKLFF.

This clonotype was counted ten times or more. V usage is TRBV6-5 and J usage is TRBJ1-3; no clear D. Germline assignment: CDR1 MNHEY and CDR2 SVGAGI. The CDR3 has 13 residues. The ends were cut back, 4 bases at V and 4 bases at J, with 8 bases in the middle. The CDR3 sequence: CASSFGRGNTIYF. The CDR3 bases are TGTGCCAGCAGTTTCGGACGGGGAAACACCATATATTTT.

In this sample, this clonotype turned up a few times. The chain has TRBV20-1 and TRBJ1-2; D is perhaps TRBD1 (6 bases). V was cut by 1 base and J by 3 bases, with 18 bases left in between. Looked up from germline, CDR1 is DFQATT and CDR2 is SNEGSKA (reference sequence). The CDR3 spans 16 residues. CDR3 DNA sequence: TGCAGTGCTAGAGTCTCGGGGGCGGGGGCTCACTATGGCTACACCTTC. Translated: CSARVSGAGAHYGYTF.

J is TRBJ1-1 and V is TRBV6-5; the D is unclear. The CDR3 totals 13 residues. V was clipped by 6 bases and J by 2 bases, with 10 bases between them. Germline loops: CDR1 MNHEY, CDR2 SVGAGI. CDR3 nucleotides: TGTGCCAGCAGCCTCGCTTTTAACACTGAAGCTTTCTTT. Translating it yields CASSLAFNTEAFF.

This clonotype came up a few times. The chain combines TRBV4-2 with TRBJ2-3; TRBD2 aligns across 10 bases. Germline trimming cut 1 base from V and 2 bases from J; bases unmatched to any gene: 6. The CDR3 consists of 17 residues. The germline gives CDR1 LGHNA, CDR2 YNFKEQ. CDR3 nucleotides: TGTGCCAGCAGCCAAGGTTATAGCGGGGGGACCACAGATACGCAGTATTTT. As protein: CASSQGYSGGTTDTQYF.

This clonotype was seen repeatedly, ten times or more. V gene TRBV4-1 combines with J gene TRBJ1-3; 9 bases line up with TRBD1. Germline V gene sequence: CDR1 MGHRA, CDR2 YSYEKL. The CDR3 extends over 16 amino acids. With 4 bases clipped from V and 3 bases from J, the junction kept 7 bases outside the gene matches. The CDR3 bases are TGCGCCAGCAGCCCGCCGGACAGGGGAAGTGGAAACACCATATATTTT. As protein: CASSPPDRGSGNTIYF.

There are many counts of this clonotype. This rearrangement joins TRBV9 to TRBJ2-3; 8 bases line up with TRBD1. This CDR3 is 16 amino acids long. Germline loops: CDR1 SGDLS, CDR2 YYNGEE. After removal of 2 bases from V and 5 bases from J, the junction contained 10 bases not matched to a gene. The CDR3 coding sequence is TGTGCCAGCAGCGTTCTAGCAGGGGGCCGGGGAGATACGCAGTATTTT. This sequence encodes CASSVLAGGRGDTQYF.

The V gene is TRBV5-1, the J gene TRBJ1-1; 12 bases map to TRBD1. The CDR3 spans 15 residues. Trimming at V came to 4 bases and at J to 3 bases, leaving 4 bases not matched to a gene. Germline CDR1 is SGHRS and CDR2 is YFSETQ. The CDR3 DNA reads as TGCGCCAGCAGCGCGGGACAGGGGGCCGACACTGAAGCTTTCTTT. It codes for CASSAGQGADTEAFF.

This clonotype was counted many times. The chain carries TRBV5-6 and TRBJ2-1; TRBD1 agrees at 8 bases. This CDR3 spans 17 amino acids. The germline gives CDR1 SGHDT, CDR2 YYEEEE. V was clipped by 4 bases and J by 7 bases; unmatched bases: 16. The CDR3 here is CASSIPYRGRQRNEQFF. DNA for the CDR3: TGTGCCAGCAGCATACCCTACAGGGGGAGGCAAAGAAATGAGCAGTTCTTC.

This clonotype was seen a handful of times. The J gene is TRBJ1-4, the V gene TRBV4-3, with unresolved D. CDR1 is LGHNA and CDR2 is YSLEER in the germline V gene. The CDR3 sequence is 16 residues long. Trimming cost V 0 bases and J 3 bases, with 11 bases left between them. In nucleotides, the CDR3 is TGCGCCAGCAGCCAAGATCACCTGAGGCCTAATGAAAAACTGTTTTTT. Translated: CASSQDHLRPNEKLFF.

The sample holds many counts of this clonotype. The chain combines TRBV29-1 with TRBJ2-3; possibly TRBD1 or TRBD2 for D (5 bases each). Germline lookup yields CDR1 SQVTM and CDR2 ANQGSEA. The V end was cut by 3 bases, the J end by 2 bases, with 15 bases between. CDR3 length: 15 residues. This CDR3 is CSVDGTEKNTDTQYF. Written as DNA, the CDR3 is TGCAGCGTTGATGGGACGGAAAAGAACACAGATACGCAGTATTTT.

There are many counts of this clonotype. This chain uses TRBV5-1 with TRBJ2-1; 7 positions match TRBD1. The CDR3 consists of 13 residues. Trimming cost V 4 bases and J 15 bases; bases outside gene matches: 13. Germline CDR1 and CDR2: SGHRS and YFSETQ. DNA of the CDR3: TGCGCCAGCAGCCCAGACAGGGCTCTATTATGGTTCTTC. Amino acids: CASSPDRALLWFF.

The V gene is TRBV11-1, the J gene TRBJ1-1; D unresolved. The germline CDR1 and CDR2 sequences are SGHAT and FQDESV (reference sequence). Trimming cost V 5 bases and J 5 bases, with 12 bases left between them. The CDR3 runs to 13 residues. CDR3 protein: CASSPQDTTEAFF. CDR3 nucleotide sequence: TGTGCCAGCAGCCCACAAGATACGACTGAAGCTTTCTTT.

This clonotype was seen many times. This sequence joins TRBV4-3 and TRBJ2-4, with D tentatively TRBD2 (6 bases). V lost 0 bases and J 8 bases, leaving 11 bases between the germline ends. Germline CDR1 is LGHNA and CDR2 is YSLEER. The CDR3 is 14 amino acids. The CDR3 spells CASSQEGGSDIQYF. The CDR3 DNA follows: TGCGCCAGCAGCCAAGAAGGAGGGTCGGACATTCAGTACTTC.

This clonotype was recorded at least ten times. The chain has TRBV5-1 and TRBJ2-7; D not resolved. V was cut by 0 bases and J by 3 bases, with 10 bases left in between. The germline CDR1 and CDR2 sequences are SGHRS and YFSETQ. The CDR3 has 14 amino acids. CDR3 loop: CASSLGGGRYEQYF. CDR3 nucleotide sequence: TGCGCCAGCAGCTTGGGAGGCGGACGCTACGAGCAGTACTTC.

This clonotype was found many times. The chain combines TRBV7-9 with TRBJ2-4; D remains unclear. Trimming pared 1 base from V and 0 bases from J, leaving 13 bases between. Germline V gives CDR1 SEHNR, CDR2 FQNEAQ (reference sequence). This CDR3 has 17 amino acids. Here the CDR3 reads CASSLEDEWIAKNIQYF. CDR3 DNA sequence: TGTGCCAGCAGCTTAGAGGACGAGTGGATAGCCAAAAACATTCAGTACTTC.

The chain links TRBV29-1 to TRBJ1-2, with D tentatively TRBD1 (6 bases). Trimming took off 6 bases at V and 6 bases at J, with 23 bases between the two ends. CDR1 is SQVTM, CDR2 ANQGSEA, per germline. The CDR3 extends over 15 amino acids. CDR3 DNA: TGCAGCGTGGACGAAGGGCGGGGACACGGGAATGGCTACACCTTC. Protein sequence: CSVDEGRGHGNGYTF. The variable domain in full, with the rest retrieved from reference TRBV29-1 and TRBJ1-2, is SAVISQKPSRDICQRGTSLTIQCQVDSQVTMMFWYRQQPGQSLTLIATANQGSEATYESGFVIDKFPISRPNLTFSTLTVSNMSPEDSSIYLCSVDEGRGHGNGYTFGSGTRLTVV.

This clonotype appeared many times. The chain is built from TRBV7-9 and TRBJ2-2; the D gene is possibly TRBD1 (7 bases). The length of the CDR3 is 16 residues. From germline, CDR1 is SEHNR and CDR2 FQNEAQ (reference sequence). Trimming stripped 5 bases from V and 1 base from J, with 14 bases between. This chain's CDR3 is CASSPRQGGNTGELFF. The CDR3 DNA follows: TGTGCCAGCAGCCCCCGACAGGGAGGGAACACCGGGGAGCTGTTTTTT. The full variable domain, with the rest looked up from reference TRBV7-9 and TRBJ2-2, is DTGVSQNPRHKITKRGQNVTFRCDPISEHNRLYWYRQTLGQGPEFLTYFQNEAQLEKSRLLSDRFSAERPKGSFSTLEIQRTEQGDSAMYLCASSPRQGGNTGELFFGEGSRLTVL.

This clonotype has ten or more counts. The chain couples TRBV7-9 to TRBJ1-5; 9 bases align to TRBD1. The CDR3 spans 17 residues. Trimming took 1 base from V and 2 from J; bases not matched to a gene: 6. The germline V gene encodes CDR1 SEHNR and CDR2 FQNEAQ (reference sequence). The CDR3 DNA follows: TGTGCCAGCAGCTTAGAGAGGACAGGGGTCGGCAATCAGCCCCAGCATTTT. As protein: CASSLERTGVGNQPQHF.

This chain links TRBV5-6 with TRBJ2-1; 9 positions match TRBD1. The trim removed 6 bases at V and 9 bases at J, leaving 16 bases unmatched. The germline gives CDR1 SGHDT, CDR2 YYEEEE. The CDR3 length is 16 residues. CDR3 loop: CASIGIGDRDGSEQFF. The CDR3 nucleotides read TGTGCCAGCATCGGGATCGGGGACAGGGATGGTAGTGAGCAGTTCTTC.

This clonotype was observed a handful of times. This chain joins TRBV5-1 and TRBJ2-5; D is uncertain. Germline V CDR1 and CDR2: SGHRS, YFSETQ. The CDR3 is 15 amino acids. Trimming took off 0 bases at V and 5 bases at J, with 14 bases between the two ends. Here the CDR3 reads CASSLVPGSMETQYF. The CDR3, as DNA: TGCGCCAGCAGCTTGGTCCCAGGCAGCATGGAGACCCAGTACTTC.